This paragraph covers one TCR beta chain sequence. Its antigen is not known. Sequenced by immunoSEQ multiplex PCR; TCRdb stores in-frame clones only, minus some. The table has about 32,000 clones, about four fifths seen once. The record originates from a study of T cells in narcolepsy. Germline lookup yields CDR1 SGDLS and CDR2 YYNGEE. The CDR3 totals 16 residues. Trimming removed 4 bases from V and 2 bases from J; junction bases left unmatched: 6. Whole-study results and caveats: Healthy controls reportedly lacked the autoreactive clonotypes serially found in patients' blood. Autoreactive clone sequences were missing from some blood memory CD4+ repertoires.

This sequence joins TRBV9 and TRBJ2-1, with 10 bases matching TRBD2. The origin of this receptor is a human donor with narcolepsy. Sequences were obtained from CD45RA- memory CD4+ T cells from PBMCs. The CDR3 bases are TGTGCCAGCAGCAAAGCGGGAGGGGGAACCTACAATGAGCAGTTCTTC. Its translation: CASSKAGGGTYNEQFF.